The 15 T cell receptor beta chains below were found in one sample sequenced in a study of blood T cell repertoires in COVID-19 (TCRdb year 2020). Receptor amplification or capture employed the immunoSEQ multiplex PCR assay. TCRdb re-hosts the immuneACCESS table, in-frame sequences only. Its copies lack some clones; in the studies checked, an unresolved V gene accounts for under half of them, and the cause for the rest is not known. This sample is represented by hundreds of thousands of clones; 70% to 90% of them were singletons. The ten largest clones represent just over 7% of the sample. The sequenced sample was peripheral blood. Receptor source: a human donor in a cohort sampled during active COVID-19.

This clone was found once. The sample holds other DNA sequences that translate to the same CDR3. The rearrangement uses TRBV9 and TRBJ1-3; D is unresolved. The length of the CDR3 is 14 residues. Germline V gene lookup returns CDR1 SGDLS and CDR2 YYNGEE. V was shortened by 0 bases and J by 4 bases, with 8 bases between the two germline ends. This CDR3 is CASSVGSSGNTIYF. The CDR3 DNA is TGTGCCAGCAGCGTAGGGTCAAGCGGAAACACCATATATTTT.

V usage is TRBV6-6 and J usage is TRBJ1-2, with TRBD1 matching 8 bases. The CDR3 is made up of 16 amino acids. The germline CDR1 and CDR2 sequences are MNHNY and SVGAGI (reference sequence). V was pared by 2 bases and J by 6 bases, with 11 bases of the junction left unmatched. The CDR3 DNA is TGTGCCAGCAGTTACGGCGCAGGGGGCAACCTGAATGGCTACACCTTC. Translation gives CASSYGAGGNLNGYTF.

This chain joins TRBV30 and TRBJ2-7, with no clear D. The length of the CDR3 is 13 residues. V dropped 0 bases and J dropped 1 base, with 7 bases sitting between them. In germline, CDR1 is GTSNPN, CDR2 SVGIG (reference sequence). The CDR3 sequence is CAWSVRISYEQYF. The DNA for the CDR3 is TGTGCCTGGAGTGTGAGGATTTCCTACGAGCAGTACTTC.

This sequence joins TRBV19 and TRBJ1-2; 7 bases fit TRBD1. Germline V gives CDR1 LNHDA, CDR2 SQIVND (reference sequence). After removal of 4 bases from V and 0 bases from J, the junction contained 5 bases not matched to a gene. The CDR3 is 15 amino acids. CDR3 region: CASSKGQVSNYGYTF. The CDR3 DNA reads TGTGCCAGTAGTAAAGGACAGGTTTCTAACTATGGCTACACCTTC. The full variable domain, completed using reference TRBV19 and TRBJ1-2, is DGGITQSPKYLFRKEGQNVTLSCEQNLNHDAMYWYRQDPGQGLRLIYYSQIVNDFQKGDIAEGYSVSREKKESFPLTVTSAQKNPTAFYLCASSKGQVSNYGYTFGSGTRLTVV.

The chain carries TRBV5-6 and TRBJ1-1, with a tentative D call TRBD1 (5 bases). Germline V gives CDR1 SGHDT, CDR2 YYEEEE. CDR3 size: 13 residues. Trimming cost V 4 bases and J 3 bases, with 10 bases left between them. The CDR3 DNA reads TGTGCCAGCAGCCGAGACAGAGACACTGAAGCTTTCTTT. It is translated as CASSRDRDTEAFF.

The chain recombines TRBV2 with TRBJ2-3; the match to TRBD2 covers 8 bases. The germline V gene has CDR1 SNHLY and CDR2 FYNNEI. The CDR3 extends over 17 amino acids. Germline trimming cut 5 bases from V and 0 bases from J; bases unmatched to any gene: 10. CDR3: CASSTVERGPSTDTQYF. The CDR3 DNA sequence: TGTGCCAGCAGTACCGTAGAGCGGGGGCCCAGCACAGATACGCAGTATTTT.

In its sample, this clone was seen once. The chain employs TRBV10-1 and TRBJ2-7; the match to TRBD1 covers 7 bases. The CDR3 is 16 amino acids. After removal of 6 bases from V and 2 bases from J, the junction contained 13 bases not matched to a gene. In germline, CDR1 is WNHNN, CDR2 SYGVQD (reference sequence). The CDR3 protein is CASSSTGPRGTYEQYF. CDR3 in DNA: TGCGCCAGCAGCTCTACAGGGCCCAGGGGGACCTACGAGCAGTACTTC.

This chain's CDR3 is CASSLSSSYNSPLHF. CDR3 DNA: TGTGCCAGCAGTTTATCCAGCTCCTATAATTCACCCCTCCACTTT. The gene calls are TRBV27 and TRBJ1-6; D uncertain. The length of the CDR3 is 15 residues. The germline gives CDR1 MNHEY, CDR2 SMNVEV (reference sequence). Trimming left V 0 bases short and J 0 bases short, with 3 bases between.

CDR3 bases: TGCAGCGTTGGCCCCGGGGGGCCCGCCGTCGGGGAGCTGTTTTTT. It codes for CSVGPGGPAVGELFF. This sequence joins TRBV29-1 and TRBJ2-2, with D tentatively TRBD2 (7 bases). Germline V lookup: CDR1 SQVTM, CDR2 ANQGSEA. This CDR3 has 15 amino acids. V lost 4 bases to trimming and J lost 7 bases, with 19 bases between them.

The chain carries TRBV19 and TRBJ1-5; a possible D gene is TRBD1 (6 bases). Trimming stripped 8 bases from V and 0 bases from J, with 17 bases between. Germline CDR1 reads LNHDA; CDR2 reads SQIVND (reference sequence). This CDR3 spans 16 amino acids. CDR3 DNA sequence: TGTGCCAGTGTCGCACGGGGGGCGTATAGCAATCAGCCCCAGCATTTT. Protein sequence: CASVARGAYSNQPQHF.

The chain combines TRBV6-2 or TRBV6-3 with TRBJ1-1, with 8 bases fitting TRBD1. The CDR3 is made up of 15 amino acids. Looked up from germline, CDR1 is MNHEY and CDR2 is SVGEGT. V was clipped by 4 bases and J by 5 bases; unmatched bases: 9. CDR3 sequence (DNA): TGTGCCAGCAGTTCTACTCAGGGGGCCGGGACTGAAGCTTTCTTT. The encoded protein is CASSSTQGAGTEAFF.

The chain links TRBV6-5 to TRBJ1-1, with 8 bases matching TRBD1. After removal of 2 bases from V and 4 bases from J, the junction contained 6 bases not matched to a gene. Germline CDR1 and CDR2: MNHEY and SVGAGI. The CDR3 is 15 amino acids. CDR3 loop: CASSYPTGAGTEAFF. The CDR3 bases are TGTGCCAGCAGTTACCCGACAGGGGCGGGCACTGAAGCTTTCTTT.

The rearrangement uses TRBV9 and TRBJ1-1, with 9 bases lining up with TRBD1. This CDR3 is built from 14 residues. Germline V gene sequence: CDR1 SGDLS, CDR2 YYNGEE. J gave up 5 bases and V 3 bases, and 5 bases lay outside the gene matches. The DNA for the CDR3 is TGTGCCAGCAGCGCCGACAGGGGGGGTACTGAAGCTTTCTTT. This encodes CASSADRGGTEAFF.

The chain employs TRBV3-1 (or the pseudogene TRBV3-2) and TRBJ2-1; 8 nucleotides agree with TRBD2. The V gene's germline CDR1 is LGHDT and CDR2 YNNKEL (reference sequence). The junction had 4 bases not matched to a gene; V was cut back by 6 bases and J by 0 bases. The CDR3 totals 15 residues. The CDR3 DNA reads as TGTGCCAGCAGTGTTGCGGGGGGCTCCTACAATGAGCAGTTCTTC. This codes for CASSVAGGSYNEQFF.

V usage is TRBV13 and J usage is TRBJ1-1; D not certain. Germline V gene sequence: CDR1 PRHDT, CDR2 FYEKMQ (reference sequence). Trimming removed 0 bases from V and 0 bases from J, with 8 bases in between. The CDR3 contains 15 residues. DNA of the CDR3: TGTGCCAGCAGCTTAGGACTATCCATGAACACTGAAGCTTTCTTT. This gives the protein CASSLGLSMNTEAFF.